This TCR beta chain stems from a study of blood T cell repertoires in COVID-19. About the study: Both acute and convalescent COVID-19 samples were obtained from the United States, Italy and Spain.

The CDR3 totals 14 residues. Germline assignment: CDR1 SGHTA and CDR2 FQGNSA. V was trimmed by 1 base and J by 7 bases, leaving 11 bases between them. Method: immunoSEQ multiplex PCR; TCRdb's copy keeps in-frame clones and lacks some. In the table there are tens of thousands of clones, approximately 87% of which are singletons. The clonotype was recovered from a woman of 80 years or more with acute or convalescent COVID-19. The specimen was peripheral blood. V usage is TRBV7-2 and J usage is TRBJ2-1, with D perhaps TRBD1 (6 bases). The CDR3 DNA reads as TGTGCCAGCAGCTTAGTACAGGGATGGAATGAGCAGTTCTTC. Its translation is CASSLVQGWNEQFF.